This T cell receptor (beta chain) originates from a study of shared clonotypes between healthy human individuals. V shed 0 bases and J shed 1 base, with 7 bases lying between them. The CDR3 spans 15 residues. Per germline, CDR1 LNHDA and CDR2 SQIVND (reference sequence). General study results and limits: The represented genetic and exposure-history diversity was limited by the small number of donors.

Over several immunoSEQ plates, each subset's genomic DNA was distributed in even portions. It was 200 to 250 ng DNA, some 30,000 T cell genomes, that sorted-subset replicate PCRs used. Profiling relied on immunoSEQ multiplex PCR, and the TCRdb table lists in-frame clones only, not all of them. The sample holds over 2,000,000 clones, 93% seen once. Naive CD8 populations comprised CD45RO-negative cells positively selected for CCR7, excluding terminally differentiated effector memory CD45RA+ cells. Points on this clone: Its antigen is unidentified.

The clonotype was recovered from a man aged 18 to 29 in good health. Some clones in this sample may be carry-over from other donors' samples. The chain has TRBV19 and TRBJ1-5, with D perhaps TRBD1 (5 bases). Material for sequencing was naive CD8+ T cells from PBMCs. CDR3 sequence (DNA): TGTGCCAGTAGTATAGACTACAGGAGCAATCAGCCCCAGCATTTT. Translating gives CASSIDYRSNQPQHF.